Here is one T cell receptor (beta chain) with its context. CDR1 is SGDLS, CDR2 YYNGEE, per germline. This CDR3 has 15 amino acids. Trimming pared 0 bases from V and 1 base from J, leaving 7 bases between. The table came from immunoSEQ multiplex PCR; TCRdb's copy has only in-frame clones and leaves some out. Of about 68,000 clones listed, roughly 94% were seen once; the top ten hold more than 1.1%. The data belong to a study of T cell changes during pregnancy in multiple sclerosis. The rearrangement links TRBV9 to TRBJ2-2; D is perhaps TRBD2 (6 bases). The sequencing here drew on peripheral blood, taken in the second trimester of pregnancy. This receptor was taken from a female donor in good health, enrolled as a control in a pregnancy study. The CDR3 region is CASSVAGVNTGELFF. The CDR3 bases are TGTGCCAGCAGCGTAGCGGGAGTGAACACCGGGGAGCTGTTTTTT.